The 30 T cell receptor beta chains below were found in one sample sequenced in a study of beta chain features in type 1 diabetes. Study results and limitations: Significant though moderate, a shortening of TCRB CDR3s appeared in all four CD4+ subsets of Type 1 diabetes patients.

As every portion of the isolated RNA was reverse transcribed, the sequencing read expressed TCRB transcripts. Clones were sequenced by immunoSEQ multiplex PCR, and TCRdb holds only the in-frame ones, with some missing. The sample lists 500,000 to 800,000 clones, under 15% seen once, with more than 0.09% in the top ten. Their target antigens are unknown. The material sequenced was naive CD4+ T cells from blood. These receptors were collected from a man younger than 40 with type 1 diabetes.

This clone was observed a handful of times. The CDR3 is CASKVGPDYGYTF. CDR3 DNA sequence: TGTGCCAGCAAAGTGGGCCCAGACTATGGCTACACCTTC. This chain links TRBV27 with TRBJ1-2, with D uncertain. Trimming pared 7 bases from V and 3 bases from J, leaving 12 bases between. In germline, CDR1 is MNHEY, CDR2 SMNVEV (reference sequence). The CDR3 totals 13 residues.

This clone was found a few times. This chain links TRBV5-1 with TRBJ2-3, with D perhaps TRBD2 (6 bases). The CDR3 runs to 14 residues. In germline, CDR1 is SGHRS, CDR2 YFSETQ. Trimming took off 4 bases at V and 3 bases at J, with 12 bases between the two ends. The CDR3 DNA reads as TGCGCCAGCAGCCGCGGGACTCTGACAGATACGCAGTATTTT. Translation gives CASSRGTLTDTQYF.

The chain is built from TRBV2 and TRBJ2-5; 7 positions agree with TRBD2. J gave up 1 base and V 8 bases, and 7 bases lay outside the gene matches. The germline gives CDR1 SNHLY, CDR2 FYNNEI. This CDR3 comprises 14 residues. The DNA of the CDR3 is TGTGCCAGCGGCTGGACTAGTCCCCAAGAGACCCAGTACTTC. Residues: CASGWTSPQETQYF.

Only a few counts were recorded for this clone. The CDR3 reads CASSSRRVLYEQYF. CDR3 DNA sequence: TGTGCCAGCAGCTCACGCAGGGTTCTCTACGAGCAGTACTTC. This chain joins TRBV5-6 and TRBJ2-7, with D maybe TRBD1 (5 bases). This CDR3 is built from 14 residues. The ends were cut back, 3 bases at V and 3 bases at J, with 13 bases in the middle. CDR1 and CDR2 (germline): SGHDT, YYEEEE.

This clone has a handful of counts. The chain carries TRBV28 and TRBJ2-7; TRBD1 aligns across 9 bases. The CDR3 has 13 residues. Germline CDR1 MDHEN, CDR2 SYDVKM. After removal of 6 bases from V and 3 bases from J, the junction contained 3 bases not matched to a gene. This CDR3 reads CASRPGQGYEQYF. CDR3 coding DNA: TGTGCCAGCAGACCGGGACAGGGCTACGAGCAGTACTTC.

This clone appeared a few times. The chain carries TRBV30 and TRBJ1-2, with D perhaps matching TRBD1 (6 bases). Germline V gene sequence: CDR1 GTSNPN, CDR2 SVGIG (reference sequence). There are 13 residues in the CDR3. Trimming stripped 8 bases from V and 0 bases from J, with 13 bases between. This CDR3 reads CATRDNSNYGYTF. The CDR3 DNA follows: TGTGCCACGAGGGACAATTCTAACTATGGCTACACCTTC.

The rearrangement uses TRBV23-1 and TRBJ1-6; D call uncertain. TRBV23-1 is identified as an open reading frame with a role that is uncertain. This CDR3 contains 16 residues. Trimming took off 0 bases at V and 7 bases at J, with 13 bases between the two ends. CDR3 sequence (DNA): TGCGCCAGCAGTCAATCATGGGTTATGGTCAATTCACCCCTCCACTTT. Amino acids: CASSQSWVMVNSPLHF.

A few counts support this clone. The J gene is TRBJ1-5, the V gene TRBV19; D gene unclear. This CDR3 spans 16 amino acids. From germline, CDR1 is LNHDA and CDR2 SQIVND (reference sequence). With 3 bases removed from V and 0 bases from J, the gap between germline ends came to 12 bases. The CDR3 region is CASSIAQYNSNQPQHF. CDR3 bases: TGTGCCAGTAGTATCGCACAATATAATAGCAATCAGCCCCAGCATTTT. Combining the CDR3 with reference TRBV19 and TRBJ1-5 gives the whole variable domain DGGITQSPKYLFRKEGQNVTLSCEQNLNHDAMYWYRQDPGQGLRLIYYSQIVNDFQKGDIAEGYSVSREKKESFPLTVTSAQKNPTAFYLCASSIAQYNSNQPQHFGDGTRLSIL.

This clone has only a few counts. The rearrangement uses TRBV2 and TRBJ2-5, with TRBD2 identical over 7 bases. Germline CDR1 reads SNHLY; CDR2 reads FYNNEI. V lost 7 bases, J lost 4 bases, and 12 bases stayed unmatched. This CDR3 spans 15 amino acids. CDR3 amino acids: CASTIQKRGRETQYF. The CDR3 DNA reads as TGTGCCAGCACTATTCAAAAGCGGGGTCGAGAGACCCAGTACTTC.

This clone was seen a few times. The CDR3 spells CASSLDSLGQPQHF. In DNA, the CDR3 is TGTGCCAGTAGCTTGGACAGCTTAGGGCAGCCCCAGCATTTT. This chain uses TRBV19 with TRBJ1-5; weak D call: TRBD1 (6 bases). Between the trimmed V and J ends, which lost 6 bases and 7 bases, there was a span of 16 bases. The CDR3 sequence is 14 residues long. Germline CDR1 reads LNHDA; CDR2 reads SQIVND (reference sequence). The full variable domain, its missing parts supplied by reference TRBV19 and TRBJ1-5, is DGGITQSPKYLFRKEGQNVTLSCEQNLNHDAMYWYRQDPGQGLRLIYYSQIVNDFQKGDIAEGYSVSREKKESFPLTVTSAQKNPTAFYLCASSLDSLGQPQHFGDGTRLSIL.

This clone has just a few counts. The rearrangement uses TRBV6-5 and TRBJ1-3; the D is unclear. Germline V gene lookup returns CDR1 MNHEY and CDR2 SVGAGI. Trimming took 8 bases from V and 1 from J, leaving 12 bases between them. This CDR3 is 14 amino acids long. Here the CDR3 DNA reads TGTGCCAGCGACAACGCCGGGTCTGGAAACACCATATATTTT. Protein: CASDNAGSGNTIYF.

This clone has more than one count but fewer than ten. The chain carries TRBV19 and TRBJ2-5, with 7 bases aligning to TRBD1. CDR3 size: 17 residues. Germline CDR1 reads LNHDA; CDR2 reads SQIVND (reference sequence). The J segment lost 1 base and the V segment lost 1 base, leaving 9 bases of the junction unmatched. The CDR3, as DNA: TGTGCCAGTAGTATAGCACAGGGACAGAGGGTCCAAGAGACCCAGTACTTC. It encodes CASSIAQGQRVQETQYF.

This clone has more than one count but fewer than ten. The chain has TRBV5-1 and TRBJ2-7; 8 bases fit TRBD1. The V segment lost 3 bases and the J segment 4 bases; nucleotides outside the gene matches: 9. Germline V lookup: CDR1 SGHRS, CDR2 YFSETQ. The CDR3 runs to 15 residues. The CDR3 nucleotides read TGCGCCAGCAGCTCACTGACAGGGGTGGTTTACGAGCAGTACTTC. Encoded protein: CASSSLTGVVYEQYF.

The chain is built from TRBV5-4 and TRBJ2-5, with D perhaps assigned TRBD1 or TRBD2 (5 bases each). CDR1 and CDR2 (germline): SGHNT, YYREEE (reference sequence). V lost 4 bases and J 5 bases, leaving 15 bases between the germline ends. This CDR3 has 14 amino acids. The CDR3 loop is CASSPEGSRETQYF. The DNA of the CDR3 is TGTGCCAGCAGCCCTGAGGGGTCGCGGGAGACCCAGTACTTC.

The chain couples TRBV4-3 to TRBJ2-3; 10 nucleotides align to TRBD2. CDR1 is LGHNA, CDR2 YSLEER, per germline. This CDR3 region has 17 residues. Trimming took 0 bases from V and 0 from J; bases not matched to a gene: 3. The CDR3 loop reads CASSQEVLAGSTDTQYF. In DNA, the CDR3 is TGCGCCAGCAGCCAAGAGGTACTAGCGGGGAGCACAGATACGCAGTATTTT.

The chain recombines TRBV18 with TRBJ2-3; D not resolved. The V gene lost 3 bases and the J gene lost 7 bases, with 5 bases spanning the gap. This CDR3 spans 11 amino acids. CDR1 is KGHSH and CDR2 is LQKENI in the germline V gene. CDR3 region: CASSPPNTQYF. As DNA, the CDR3 is TGTGCCAGCTCACCCCCAAATACGCAGTATTTT.

This clone was observed a few times. This sequence joins TRBV18 and TRBJ1-2; D gene uncertain. This CDR3 is 12 amino acids long. Germline-derived CDR1 and CDR2 are KGHSH and LQKENI. V gave up 2 bases and J gave up 8 bases, with 9 bases separating them. CDR3: CASSPDVGGYTF. The CDR3 DNA follows: TGTGCCAGCTCACCAGATGTGGGGGGCTACACCTTC.

This clone was seen a few times. This chain connects TRBV2 to TRBJ2-4; D is uncertain. In germline, CDR1 is SNHLY, CDR2 FYNNEI. This CDR3 has 13 amino acids. Between the trimmed V and J ends, which lost 7 bases and 2 bases, there was a span of 9 bases. For the CDR3, the DNA is TGTGCCAGCAACAAGGACCCCAAAAACATTCAGTACTTC. Translation gives CASNKDPKNIQYF.

V gene TRBV6-5 combines with J gene TRBJ2-3, with 7 bases that match TRBD1. CDR3 size: 14 residues. V was clipped by 8 bases and J by 3 bases; unmatched bases: 8. Germline CDR1 is MNHEY and CDR2 is SVGAGI. The CDR3 region is CASWDTGATDTQYF. CDR3 sequence (DNA): TGTGCCAGCTGGGACACAGGGGCGACAGATACGCAGTATTTT.

This clone was counted a few times. The chain has TRBV2 and TRBJ2-3; D possibly matches TRBD1 or TRBD2 (5 bases each). V lost 2 bases and J lost 6, with 15 bases in between. Germline CDR1 is SNHLY and CDR2 is FYNNEI. This CDR3 is 15 amino acids long. The CDR3 sequence: CASSERREGHDTQYF. The CDR3 DNA follows: TGTGCCAGCAGTGAAAGGAGAGAGGGGCACGATACGCAGTATTTT.

This clone has ten or more counts. The chain carries TRBV9 and TRBJ2-3; TRBD2 matches 10 bases. The CDR3 spans 13 residues. V gave up 4 bases and J gave up 8 bases; unmatched junction bases: 4. Germline V gene sequence: CDR1 SGDLS, CDR2 YYNGEE. The CDR3: CASSPGTSVTQYF. DNA of the CDR3: TGTGCCAGCAGCCCCGGGACTAGCGTTACGCAGTATTTT.

This clone appeared a few times. The rearrangement joins TRBV5-6 to TRBJ1-5, with 12 nucleotides matching TRBD1. Unmatched junction bases numbered 8, after V lost 4 bases and J lost 6 bases. CDR1 is SGHDT, CDR2 YYEEEE, per germline. The CDR3 covers 16 residues. CDR3 in amino acids: CASSVTGTGGLQPQHF. CDR3 nucleotide sequence: TGTGCCAGCAGCGTAACCGGGACAGGGGGCCTTCAGCCCCAGCATTTT.

This clone was counted many times. V is TRBV21-1 and J is TRBJ2-3; the DNA was not used to check the table's D call, TRBD2. TRBV21-1 is a listed pseudogene. The length of the CDR3 is 10 residues. The CDR3 loop is CASTADTQYF. CDR3 sequence (DNA): TGTGCCAGCACGGCAGATACGCAGTATTTT.

Only a few counts were recorded for this clone. The rearrangement links TRBV5-1 to TRBJ2-3; unclear D gene. Germline V gene sequence: CDR1 SGHRS, CDR2 YFSETQ. The CDR3 contains 14 residues. The V end was cut by 3 bases, the J end by 4 bases, with 12 bases between. CDR3 sequence (DNA): TGCGCCAGCAGCTCTTCCGGACCAGCAGATACGCAGTATTTT. Translating gives CASSSSGPADTQYF.

This clone has more than one count but fewer than ten. The J gene is TRBJ2-5, the V gene TRBV6-5; TRBD2 matches 13 bases. The J segment lost 4 bases and the V segment lost 8 bases, leaving 4 bases of the junction unmatched. Germline assignment: CDR1 MNHEY and CDR2 SVGAGI. CDR3 size: 14 residues. CDR3 protein: CASHRTSGGETQYF. The CDR3 nucleotides read TGTGCCAGCCATCGGACTAGCGGGGGAGAGACCCAGTACTTC.

This chain's CDR3 is CASSLGADNSPLHF. Written as DNA, the CDR3 is TGTGCCAGCAGCTTGGGGGCTGATAATTCACCCCTCCACTTT. The chain links TRBV7-2 to TRBJ1-6; D may be TRBD1 (6 bases). The germline CDR1 and CDR2 sequences are SGHTA and FQGNSA. With 3 bases removed from V and 5 bases from J, the gap between germline ends came to 8 bases. The CDR3 contains 14 residues.

This CDR3 is CASSGLYEQYF. In DNA form, the CDR3 reads TGTGCCAGTAGTGGACTCTACGAGCAGTACTTC. This rearrangement joins TRBV19 to TRBJ2-7; TRBD2 might be the D (5 bases). With 5 bases removed from V and 3 bases from J, the gap between germline ends came to 5 bases. Germline CDR1 LNHDA, CDR2 SQIVND (reference sequence). The CDR3 is 11 amino acids.

This clone was detected only a few times. The V and J genes are TRBV27 and TRBJ2-2, with D tentatively TRBD1 or TRBD2 (5 bases each). The CDR3 loop spans 14 amino acids. Trimming removed 1 base at V and 7 bases at J, with 10 bases between. Germline V gene lookup returns CDR1 MNHEY and CDR2 SMNVEV (reference sequence). In DNA, the CDR3 is TGTGCCAGCAGTTTATTAGGGGAGTTCGGGGAGCTGTTTTTT. It codes for CASSLLGEFGELFF.

J is TRBJ1-5 and V is TRBV18; D is undetermined. The CDR3 has 14 residues. Looked up from germline, CDR1 is KGHSH and CDR2 is LQKENI. Trimming removed 3 bases from V and 8 bases from J, with 14 bases in between. DNA of the CDR3: TGTGCCAGCTCACCGAAGGTCAGCAGTGAGCCCCAGCATTTT. It specifies CASSPKVSSEPQHF.

The chain couples TRBV29-1 to TRBJ2-3, with D perhaps assigned TRBD1 or TRBD2 (5 bases each). V gave up 6 bases and J gave up 7 bases, with 20 bases separating them. The CDR3 loop spans 14 amino acids. Germline loops: CDR1 SQVTM, CDR2 ANQGSEA. CDR3 sequence: CSVEGPIYLYTQYF. The DNA for the CDR3 is TGCAGCGTCGAGGGACCTATCTATCTCTATACGCAGTATTTT.